The present T cell receptor beta chain was sequenced within a study of T cell changes during pregnancy in multiple sclerosis. The method was immunoSEQ multiplex PCR; TCRdb's version includes in-frame clones alone and lacks a portion of them. The sample lists under 25,000 clones; about 90% were seen once. V was shortened by 4 bases and J by 4 bases, with 14 bases between the two germline ends. The CDR3 runs 15 residues. Looked up from germline, CDR1 is SEHNR and CDR2 is FQNEAQ (reference sequence). The sequence was collected from a female donor with multiple sclerosis, enrolled in a pregnancy study. The rearrangement joins TRBV7-9 to TRBJ2-1; D gene uncertain. The sequences come from CD8+ T cells from peripheral blood mononuclear cells, collected after pregnancy. CDR3 loop: CASSSSMGPYNEQFF. The DNA of the CDR3 is TGTGCCAGCAGCTCGTCCATGGGCCCTTACAATGAGCAGTTCTTC.